This T cell receptor beta chain appears in the sequencing data of a study of shared clonotypes between healthy human individuals. Germline assignment: CDR1 SGHTA and CDR2 FQGNSA. The CDR3 covers 18 residues. V dropped 2 bases and J dropped 0 bases, with 14 bases sitting between them. Here immunoSEQ multiplex PCR was the method, and the copy in TCRdb shows in-frame clones only, minus some. The table lists around 1,900,000 clones, 85% to 95% of them singletons. Positively selected for CCR7, the CD45RO-negative cells used as naive CD8 cells excluded terminally differentiated effector memory CD45RA+ cells. Points on this clone: The antigen remains unidentified.

Study results and caveats: Donor scarcity curtailed the genetic and exposure-history diversity represented herein. Larger richness was generally estimated for naive than memory subsets. Sequencing depth was expected to affect clonotype sharing among donors.

The V and J genes are TRBV7-2 and TRBJ2-6; maybe TRBD1 (5 bases). The sequenced sample consisted of naive CD8+ T cells from PBMCs. This TCR was sampled from a man aged 18 to 30 in good health. Some clones in this sample may be carry-over from other donors' samples. The CDR3 is CASSLWPGLDSGANVLTF. CDR3 nucleotide sequence: TGTGCCAGCAGCTTATGGCCAGGGTTAGACTCTGGGGCCAACGTCCTGACTTTC.